These T cell receptor beta chains were read from a single sample in a study of CD8+ T cells in alopecia areata. Sequencing was performed with immunoSEQ multiplex PCR; in TCRdb, only in-frame clones are kept and a portion is missing. The sample includes approximately 4,300 clones, less than 80% of them seen just once. The source material was skin, sampled at week 24, from a patient treated with tofacitinib. Receptors originate from a human donor with alopecia areata. The CDR3 runs from the conserved cysteine through the conserved F or W.

J gene: TRBJ2-5
V gene: TRBV29-1
CDR3 protein: CSVDVSGPQETQYF

J gene: TRBJ2-3
V gene: TRBV7-8
CDR3 protein: CASSLESRLAGGPGDTQYF

J gene: TRBJ2-5
V gene: TRBV7-9
CDR3 protein: CASSRTGTGGHETQYF

J gene: TRBJ2-5
V gene: TRBV2
CDR3 protein: CASSARRDRGETQYF

J gene: TRBJ2-1
V gene: TRBV28
CDR3 protein: CASSLFGGLHEQFF

J gene: TRBJ2-7
V gene: TRBV7-2
CDR3 protein: CASSLEGTSVSYEQYF

J gene: TRBJ2-5
V gene: TRBV7-6
CDR3 protein: CASGQGLAETQYF

J gene: TRBJ2-1
V gene: TRBV4-2
CDR3 protein: CASSQVSRGRSSYNEQFF

J gene: TRBJ1-1
V gene: TRBV19
CDR3 protein: CASSIWKTLEAFF

J gene: TRBJ2-1
V gene: TRBV7-9
CDR3 protein: CASSPDTWQFF

J gene: TRBJ2-7
V gene: TRBV4-3
CDR3 protein: CASSPLSGTLTYEQYF

J gene: TRBJ2-1
V gene: TRBV28
CDR3 protein: CASRLAGDNEQFF

J gene: TRBJ2-3
V gene: TRBV2
CDR3 protein: CASSEPFTDTQYF

J gene: TRBJ1-6
V gene: TRBV27
CDR3 protein: CASSSPGQGSSPLHF

J gene: TRBJ2-1
V gene: TRBV2
CDR3 protein: CASVGTQVVNEQFF

J gene: TRBJ2-5
V gene: TRBV5-8
CDR3 protein: CASSQTGTGVYGETQYF

J gene: TRBJ1-1
V gene: TRBV6-5
CDR3 protein: CAISERHMNTEAFF

J gene: TRBJ2-3
V gene: TRBV11-2
CDR3 protein: CASSFFPRIAGGKDTQYF

J gene: TRBJ1-4
V gene: TRBV5-4
CDR3 protein: CASSRAGQDEKLFF

J gene: TRBJ2-2
V gene: TRBV6-5
CDR3 protein: CASSGQTGTGELFF

J gene: TRBJ2-7
V gene: TRBV29-1
CDR3 protein: CSVYGGRYEQYF

J gene: TRBJ1-6
V gene: TRBV7-2
CDR3 protein: CASSLPSLGYSPLHF

J gene: TRBJ2-7
V gene: TRBV27
CDR3 protein: CASSLAWADVAYEQYF

J gene: TRBJ2-5
V gene: TRBV5-1
CDR3 protein: CASSLFGQQETQYF

J gene: TRBJ1-5
V gene: TRBV2
CDR3 protein: CASRDISNQPQHF

J gene: TRBJ2-5
V gene: TRBV30
CDR3 protein: CAWRPKGTQYF

J gene: TRBJ2-5
V gene: TRBV19
CDR3 protein: CASSGGQAWRETQYF

J gene: TRBJ2-2
V gene: TRBV11-2
CDR3 protein: CASSLDRPLGLAGNTGELFF